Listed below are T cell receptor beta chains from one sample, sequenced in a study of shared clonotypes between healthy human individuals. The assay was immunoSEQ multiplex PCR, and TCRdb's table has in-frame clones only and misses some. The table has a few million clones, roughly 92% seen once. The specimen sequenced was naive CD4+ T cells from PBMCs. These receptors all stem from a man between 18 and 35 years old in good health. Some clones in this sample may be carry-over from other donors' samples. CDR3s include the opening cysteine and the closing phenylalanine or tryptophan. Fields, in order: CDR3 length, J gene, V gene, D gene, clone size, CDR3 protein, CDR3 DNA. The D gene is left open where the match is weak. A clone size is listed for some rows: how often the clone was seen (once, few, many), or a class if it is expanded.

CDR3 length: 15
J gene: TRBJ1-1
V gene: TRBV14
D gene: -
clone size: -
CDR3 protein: CASSGRQAANTEAFF
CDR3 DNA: TGTGCCAGCAGCGGACGACAGGCTGCGAACACTGAAGCTTTCTTT

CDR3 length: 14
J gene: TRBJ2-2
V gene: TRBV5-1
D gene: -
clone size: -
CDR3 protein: CASSPGTNTGELFF
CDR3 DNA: TGCGCCAGCAGCCCCGGGACCAACACCGGGGAGCTGTTTTTT

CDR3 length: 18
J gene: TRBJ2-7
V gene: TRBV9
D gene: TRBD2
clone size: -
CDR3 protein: CASSVATQSSGGSYEQYF
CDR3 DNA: TGTGCCAGCAGCGTAGCTACTCAGTCTAGCGGGGGCTCCTACGAGCAGTACTTC

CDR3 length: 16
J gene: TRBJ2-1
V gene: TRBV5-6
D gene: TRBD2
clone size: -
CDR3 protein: CASSLAGTRRSNEQFF
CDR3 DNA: TGTGCCAGCAGCTTGGCCGGGACTAGACGGTCAAATGAGCAGTTCTTC

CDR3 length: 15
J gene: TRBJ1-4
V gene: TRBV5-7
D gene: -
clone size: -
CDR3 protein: CASSLVGGLREKLFF
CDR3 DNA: TGTGCCAGCAGCTTGGTGGGGGGGCTCCGGGAAAAACTGTTTTTT

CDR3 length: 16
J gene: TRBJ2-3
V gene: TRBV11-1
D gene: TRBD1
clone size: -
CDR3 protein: CASSLATGGNTDTQYF
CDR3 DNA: TGTGCCAGCAGCTTAGCGACAGGGGGAAACACAGATACGCAGTATTTT

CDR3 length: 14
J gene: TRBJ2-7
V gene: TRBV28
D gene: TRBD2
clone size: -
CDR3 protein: CASSSGTSGIFSHF
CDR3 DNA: TGTGCCAGCAGTTCCGGGACTAGCGGGATCTTTTCCCACTTC

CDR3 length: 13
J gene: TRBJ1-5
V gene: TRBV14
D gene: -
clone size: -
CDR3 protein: CASSQDLGQPQHF
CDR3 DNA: TGTGCCAGCAGCCAAGATCTAGGTCAGCCCCAGCATTTT

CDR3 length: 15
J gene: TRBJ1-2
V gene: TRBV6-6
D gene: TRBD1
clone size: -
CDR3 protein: CASRDTGGPPFGYTF
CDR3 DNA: TGTGCCAGCAGAGACACAGGGGGACCTCCTTTTGGCTACACCTTC

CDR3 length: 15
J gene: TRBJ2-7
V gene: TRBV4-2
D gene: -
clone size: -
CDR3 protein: CASSPTGTIPYEQYF
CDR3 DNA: TGTGCCAGCAGCCCAACCGGGACCATCCCTTACGAGCAGTACTTC

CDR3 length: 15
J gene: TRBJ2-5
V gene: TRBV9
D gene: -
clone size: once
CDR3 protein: CASSARLGGEETQYF
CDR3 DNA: TGTGCCAGCAGCGCCAGGCTAGGAGGTGAGGAGACCCAGTACTTC

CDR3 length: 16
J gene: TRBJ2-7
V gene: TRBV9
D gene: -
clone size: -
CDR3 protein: CASSVGSGLGNYEQYF
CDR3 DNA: TGTGCCAGCAGCGTAGGAAGCGGCCTGGGGAACTACGAGCAGTACTTC

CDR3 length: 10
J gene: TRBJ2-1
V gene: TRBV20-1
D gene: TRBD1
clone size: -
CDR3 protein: CSARETGEFF
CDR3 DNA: TGCAGTGCTAGAGAGACAGGGGAGTTCTTC

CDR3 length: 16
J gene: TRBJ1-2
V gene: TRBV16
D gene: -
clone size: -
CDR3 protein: CASSQSSPQGTRGYTF
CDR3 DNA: TGTGCCAGCAGCCAATCGTCCCCACAGGGAACACGTGGCTACACCTTC

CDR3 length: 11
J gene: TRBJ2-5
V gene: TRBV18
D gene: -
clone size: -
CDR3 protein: CASSNQETQYF
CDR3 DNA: TGTGCCAGCTCGAACCAAGAGACCCAGTACTTC

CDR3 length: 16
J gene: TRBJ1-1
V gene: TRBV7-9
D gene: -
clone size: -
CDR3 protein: CASSAAGGGGGTEAFF
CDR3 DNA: TGTGCCAGCAGCGCGGCGGGAGGCGGGGGAGGCACTGAAGCTTTCTTT

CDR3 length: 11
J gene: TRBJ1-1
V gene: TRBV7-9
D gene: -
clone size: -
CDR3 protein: CASSLRGEAFF
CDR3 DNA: TGTGCCAGCAGCTTACGCGGTGAAGCTTTCTTT

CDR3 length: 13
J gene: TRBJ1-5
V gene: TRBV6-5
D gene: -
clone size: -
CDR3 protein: CASSRGGNQPQHF
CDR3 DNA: TGTGCCAGCAGTCGGGGTGGCAATCAGCCCCAGCATTTT

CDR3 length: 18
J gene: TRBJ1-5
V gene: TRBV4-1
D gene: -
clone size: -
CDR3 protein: CASSHRNSPETGNQPQHF
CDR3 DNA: TGCGCCAGCAGTCATCGAAACTCCCCCGAGACAGGCAATCAGCCCCAGCATTTT

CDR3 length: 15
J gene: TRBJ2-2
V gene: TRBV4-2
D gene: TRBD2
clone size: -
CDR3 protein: CASGPLAGGPGELFF
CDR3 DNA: TGTGCCAGCGGACCACTAGCGGGAGGTCCCGGGGAGCTGTTTTTT

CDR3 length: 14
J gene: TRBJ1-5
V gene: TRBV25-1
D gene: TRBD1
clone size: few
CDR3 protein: CASSRGSYNQPQHF
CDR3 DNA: TGTGCCAGCAGCAGGGGGTCTTATAATCAGCCCCAGCATTTT

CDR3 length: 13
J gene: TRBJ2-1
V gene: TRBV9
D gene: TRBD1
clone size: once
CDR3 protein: CASSPQGVEEQFF
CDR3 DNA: TGTGCCAGCAGCCCCCAGGGGGTTGAGGAGCAGTTCTTC

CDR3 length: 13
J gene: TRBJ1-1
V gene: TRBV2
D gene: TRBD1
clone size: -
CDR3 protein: CASWDRVVPEAFF
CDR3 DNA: TGTGCCAGTTGGGACAGGGTTGTGCCTGAAGCTTTCTTT

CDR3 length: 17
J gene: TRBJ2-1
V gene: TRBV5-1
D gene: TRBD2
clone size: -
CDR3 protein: CASSLGGLDNSYNEQFF
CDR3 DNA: TGCGCCAGCAGCCTTGGAGGACTAGATAATTCCTACAATGAGCAGTTCTTC

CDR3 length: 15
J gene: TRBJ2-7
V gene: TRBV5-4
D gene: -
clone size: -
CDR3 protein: CASSLAGPLSYEQYF
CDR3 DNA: TGTGCCAGCAGCTTGGCAGGGCCCCTTTCCTACGAGCAGTACTTC

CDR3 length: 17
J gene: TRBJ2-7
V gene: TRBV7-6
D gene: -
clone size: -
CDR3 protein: CASSFPDSKSASHEQYF
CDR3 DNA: TGTGCCAGCAGCTTCCCGGACTCGAAAAGTGCTTCCCACGAGCAGTACTTC